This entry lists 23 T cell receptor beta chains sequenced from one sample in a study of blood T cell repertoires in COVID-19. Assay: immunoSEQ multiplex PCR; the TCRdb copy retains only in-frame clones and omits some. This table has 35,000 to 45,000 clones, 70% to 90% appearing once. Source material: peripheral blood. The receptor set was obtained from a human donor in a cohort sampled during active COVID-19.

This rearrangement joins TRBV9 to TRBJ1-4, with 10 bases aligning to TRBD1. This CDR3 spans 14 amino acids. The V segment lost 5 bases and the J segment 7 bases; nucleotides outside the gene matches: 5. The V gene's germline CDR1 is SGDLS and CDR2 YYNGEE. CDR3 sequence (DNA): TGTGCCAGCAGTCTCGGACAGGGGGGTGAAAAACTGTTTTTT. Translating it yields CASSLGQGGEKLFF.

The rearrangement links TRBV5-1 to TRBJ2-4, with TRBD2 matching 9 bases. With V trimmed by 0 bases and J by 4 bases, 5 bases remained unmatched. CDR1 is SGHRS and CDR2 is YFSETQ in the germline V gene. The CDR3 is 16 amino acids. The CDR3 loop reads CASSLGAGGQKNIQYF. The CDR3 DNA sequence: TGCGCCAGCAGCTTGGGTGCGGGGGGGCAGAAAAACATTCAGTACTTC.

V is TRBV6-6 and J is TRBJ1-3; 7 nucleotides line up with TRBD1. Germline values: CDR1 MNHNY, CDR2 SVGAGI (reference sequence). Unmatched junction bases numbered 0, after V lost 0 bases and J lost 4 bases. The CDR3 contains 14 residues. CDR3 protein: CASSYSDRGNTIYF. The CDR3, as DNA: TGTGCCAGCAGTTACTCGGACAGGGGAAACACCATATATTTT.

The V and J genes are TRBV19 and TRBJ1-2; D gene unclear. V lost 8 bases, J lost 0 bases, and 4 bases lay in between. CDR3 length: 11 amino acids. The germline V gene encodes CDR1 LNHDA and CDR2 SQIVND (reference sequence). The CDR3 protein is CASQSNYGYTF. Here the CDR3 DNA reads TGTGCCAGTCAGTCTAACTATGGCTACACCTTC.

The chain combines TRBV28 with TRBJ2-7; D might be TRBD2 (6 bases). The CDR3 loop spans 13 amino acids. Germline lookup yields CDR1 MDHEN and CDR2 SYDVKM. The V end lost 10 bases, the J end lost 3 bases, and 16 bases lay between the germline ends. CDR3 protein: CATAFGGRYEQYF. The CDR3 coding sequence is TGTGCCACCGCCTTCGGGGGTCGCTACGAGCAGTACTTC.

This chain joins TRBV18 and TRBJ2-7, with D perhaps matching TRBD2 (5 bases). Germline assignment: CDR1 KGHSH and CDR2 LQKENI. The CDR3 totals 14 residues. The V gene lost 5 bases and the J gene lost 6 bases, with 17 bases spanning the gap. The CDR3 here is CASSFTSGVSEQYF. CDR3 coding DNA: TGTGCCAGCTCATTTACCTCCGGGGTCTCCGAGCAGTACTTC. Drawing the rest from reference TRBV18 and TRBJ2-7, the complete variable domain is NAGVMQNPRHLVRRRGQEARLRCSPMKGHSHVYWYRQLPEEGLKFMVYLQKENIIDESGMPKERFSAEFPKEGPSILRIQQVVRGDSAAYFCASSFTSGVSEQYFGPGTRLTVT.

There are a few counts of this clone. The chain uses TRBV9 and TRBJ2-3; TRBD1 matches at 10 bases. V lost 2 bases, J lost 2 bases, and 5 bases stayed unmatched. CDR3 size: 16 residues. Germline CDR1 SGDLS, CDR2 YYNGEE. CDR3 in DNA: TGTGCCAGCAGCGTTCTGGGACAGGGGTTCACAGATACGCAGTATTTT. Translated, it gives CASSVLGQGFTDTQYF.

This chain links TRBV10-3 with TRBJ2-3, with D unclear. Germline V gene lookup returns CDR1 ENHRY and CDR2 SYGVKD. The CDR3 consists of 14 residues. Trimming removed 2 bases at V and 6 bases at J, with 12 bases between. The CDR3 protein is CAISEEVSGDTQYF. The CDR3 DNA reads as TGTGCCATCAGTGAGGAGGTGTCTGGGGATACGCAGTATTTT.

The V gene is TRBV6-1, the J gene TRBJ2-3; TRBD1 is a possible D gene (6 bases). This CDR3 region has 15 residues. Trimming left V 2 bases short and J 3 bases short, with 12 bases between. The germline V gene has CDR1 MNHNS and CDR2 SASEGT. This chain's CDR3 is CASSETLGGTDTQYF. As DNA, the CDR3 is TGTGCCAGCAGTGAAACGTTAGGGGGAACAGATACGCAGTATTTT.

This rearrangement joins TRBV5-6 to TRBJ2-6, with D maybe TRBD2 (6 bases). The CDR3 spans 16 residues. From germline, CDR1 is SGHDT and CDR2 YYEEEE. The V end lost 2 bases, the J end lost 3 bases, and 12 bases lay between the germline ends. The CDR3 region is CASSFRDSVGANVLTF. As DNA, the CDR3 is TGTGCCAGCAGCTTCCGGGACTCAGTTGGGGCCAACGTCCTGACTTTC.

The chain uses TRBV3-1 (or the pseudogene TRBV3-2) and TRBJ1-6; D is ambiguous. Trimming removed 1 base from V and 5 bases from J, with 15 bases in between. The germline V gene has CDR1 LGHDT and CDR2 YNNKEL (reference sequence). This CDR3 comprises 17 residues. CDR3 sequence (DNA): TGTGCCAGCAGCCAAGGGTGGCGGGAGGTGAATAATTCACCCCTCCACTTT. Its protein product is CASSQGWREVNNSPLHF.

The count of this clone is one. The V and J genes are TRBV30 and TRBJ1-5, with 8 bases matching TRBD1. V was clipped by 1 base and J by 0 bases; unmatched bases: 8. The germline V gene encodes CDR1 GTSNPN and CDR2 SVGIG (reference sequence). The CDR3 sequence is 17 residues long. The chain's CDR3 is CAWSGARGPYSNQPQHF. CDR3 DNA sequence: TGTGCCTGGAGTGGGGCCAGGGGGCCTTATAGCAATCAGCCCCAGCATTTT.

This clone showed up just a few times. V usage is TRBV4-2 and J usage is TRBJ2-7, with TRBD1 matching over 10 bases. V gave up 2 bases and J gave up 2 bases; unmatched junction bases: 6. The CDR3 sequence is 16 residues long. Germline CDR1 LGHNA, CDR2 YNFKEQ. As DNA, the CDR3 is TGTGCCAGCAGCCAACAATCCGGGACAGGGGCCTACGAGCAGTACTTC. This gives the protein CASSQQSGTGAYEQYF.

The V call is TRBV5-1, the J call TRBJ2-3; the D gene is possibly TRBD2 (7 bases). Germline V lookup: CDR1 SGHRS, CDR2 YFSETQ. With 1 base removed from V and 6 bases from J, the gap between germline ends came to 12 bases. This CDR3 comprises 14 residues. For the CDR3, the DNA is TGCGCCAGCAGCTTGCAACAGGGAGGGGATACGCAGTATTTT. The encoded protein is CASSLQQGGDTQYF.

The CDR3 region is CASSPWTGADQPQHF. The CDR3 region has the DNA TGTGCCAGCAGTCCGTGGACAGGGGCAGATCAGCCCCAGCATTTT. The rearrangement uses TRBV28 and TRBJ1-5; TRBD1 aligns across 9 bases. The J segment lost 5 bases and the V segment lost 5 bases, leaving 7 bases of the junction unmatched. Germline values: CDR1 MDHEN, CDR2 SYDVKM. The CDR3 is 15 amino acids.

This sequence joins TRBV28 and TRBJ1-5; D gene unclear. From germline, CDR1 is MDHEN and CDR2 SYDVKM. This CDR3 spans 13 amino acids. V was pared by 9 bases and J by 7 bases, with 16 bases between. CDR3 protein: CASFSVSKQPQHF. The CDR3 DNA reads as TGTGCCAGTTTCAGTGTGTCGAAGCAGCCCCAGCATTTT.

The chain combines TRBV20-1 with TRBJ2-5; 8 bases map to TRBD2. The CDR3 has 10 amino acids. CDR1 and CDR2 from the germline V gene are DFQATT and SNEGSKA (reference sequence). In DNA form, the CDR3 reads TGCAGCGGACTAGCAGAGACCCAGTACTTC. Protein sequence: CSGLAETQYF.

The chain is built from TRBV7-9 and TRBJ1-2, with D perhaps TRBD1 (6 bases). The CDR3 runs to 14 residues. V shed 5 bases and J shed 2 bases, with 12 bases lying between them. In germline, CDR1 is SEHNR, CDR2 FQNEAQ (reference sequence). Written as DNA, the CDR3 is TGTGCCAGCAGCCCCCTACAGGGAAACTATGGCTACACCTTC. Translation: CASSPLQGNYGYTF. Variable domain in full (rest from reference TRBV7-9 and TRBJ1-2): DTGVSQNPRHKITKRGQNVTFRCDPISEHNRLYWYRQTLGQGPEFLTYFQNEAQLEKSRLLSDRFSAERPKGSFSTLEIQRTEQGDSAMYLCASSPLQGNYGYTFGSGTRLTVV.

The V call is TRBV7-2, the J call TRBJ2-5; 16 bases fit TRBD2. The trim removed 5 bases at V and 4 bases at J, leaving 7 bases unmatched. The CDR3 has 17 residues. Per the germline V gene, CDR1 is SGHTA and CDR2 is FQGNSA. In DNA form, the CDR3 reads TGTGCCAGCAGCCAGGGACTAGCGGGGGGGACCCGAGAGACCCAGTACTTC. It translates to CASSQGLAGGTRETQYF.

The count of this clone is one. The CDR3 nucleotides are TGTGCCAGCAAACGGGAGAGCTCCTACAATGAGCAGTTCTTC. Translated, it gives CASKRESSYNEQFF. The rearrangement joins TRBV27 to TRBJ2-1; tentative D call: TRBD2 (6 bases). Germline V lookup: CDR1 MNHEY, CDR2 SMNVEV (reference sequence). V lost 7 bases and J lost 0, with 10 bases in between. The CDR3 spans 14 residues.

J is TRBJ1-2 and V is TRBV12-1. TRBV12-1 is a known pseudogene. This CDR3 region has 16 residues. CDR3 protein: CASSSWTGTDNYGYTF. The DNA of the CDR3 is TGTGCCAGCAGTTCGTGGACGGGAACAGACAACTATGGCTACACCTTC.

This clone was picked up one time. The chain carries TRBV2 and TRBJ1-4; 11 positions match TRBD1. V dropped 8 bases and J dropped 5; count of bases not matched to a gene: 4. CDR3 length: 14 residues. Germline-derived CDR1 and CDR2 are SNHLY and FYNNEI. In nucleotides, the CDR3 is TGTGCCAGCTTGAGGGACAGGGGGAATGAAAAACTGTTTTTT. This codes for CASLRDRGNEKLFF.

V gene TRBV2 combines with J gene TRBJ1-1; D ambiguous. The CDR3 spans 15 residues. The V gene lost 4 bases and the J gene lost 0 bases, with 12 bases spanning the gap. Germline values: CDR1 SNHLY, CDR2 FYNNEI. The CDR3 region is CASSVERILNTEAFF. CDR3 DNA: TGTGCCAGCAGTGTGGAGAGAATTCTGAACACTGAAGCTTTCTTT.